This TCR beta chain was observed in a study of blood T cell repertoires in COVID-19. The CDR3 consists of 17 residues. Losses at the gene ends were 4 bases for V and 0 bases for J; bases not matched to a gene: 11. Germline CDR1 reads SGHRS; CDR2 reads YFSETQ. Using immunoSEQ multiplex PCR, the repertoire was profiled, and TCRdb retains in-frame clones only, with some absent. Of under 200,000 clones listed, around four fifths are singletons. The sequencing input was peripheral blood. The rearrangement links TRBV5-1 to TRBJ2-7; 9 bases fit TRBD2. This TCR was sampled from a man aged 55 to 69 with COVID-19, enrolled during active disease. This chain's CDR3 is CASSPNSGTSSSYEQYF. The DNA for the CDR3 is TGCGCCAGCAGCCCAAACTCCGGGACTAGCAGCTCCTACGAGCAGTACTTC.